This T cell receptor beta chain comes out of a study of identical twins. Overall study results and limits: Abundant cord blood beta clonotypes carried fewer insertions; memory repertoires showed none.

Losses at the gene ends were 5 bases for V and 7 bases for J; bases not matched to a gene: 11. Germline V gene data show CDR1 as DFQATT and CDR2 as SNEGSKA (reference sequence). This CDR3 region has 14 residues. A universal primer site came from template switching; cDNA carried unique molecular identifiers. TCRdb reprocessed the 5' RACE reads with MiXCR, giving one entry per CDR3 protein. The data hold approximately 500,000 distinct CDR3 sequences, with 12% to 15% observed a single time. With respect to this clonotype: As yet, its antigen is unknown.

These sequences were also reported in another study, on yellow fever vaccine responses in identical twins. From that study: Twins reportedly showed a vaccine T cell response that seemed partly convergent and partly personalized.

This TCR derives from a woman aged 18 to 35 in good health. Source material: CD4+ T cells sorted from blood. The J gene is TRBJ2-1, the V gene TRBV20-1, with 7 bases lining up with TRBD2. CDR3 sequence (DNA): TGCAGTGCTGAAGGACTAGTAAATGAGAATGAGCAGTTCTTC. This encodes CSAEGLVNENEQFF.